The 21 T cell receptor beta chains in this list originate from one sample, sequenced in a study of blood T cell repertoires in COVID-19. Assay used: immunoSEQ multiplex PCR; TCRdb lists only in-frame clones, some missing. The sample records under 65,000 clones, over 70% being singletons. Sequences were obtained from peripheral blood. All receptors derive from a woman in her seventies with acute or convalescent COVID-19.

The V and J genes are TRBV6-5 and TRBJ2-5, with TRBD1 identical over 8 bases. The junction had 4 bases not matched to a gene; V was cut back by 5 bases and J by 5 bases. The CDR3 covers 13 residues. Germline assignment: CDR1 MNHEY and CDR2 SVGAGI. CDR3 coding DNA: TGTGCCAGCAGTCCCGGACAGGGCGAGACCCAGTACTTC. Protein product: CASSPGQGETQYF.

The chain couples TRBV19 to TRBJ1-2; 8 bases agree with TRBD1. V shed 9 bases and J 4 bases; nucleotides not matched to a gene: 7. There are 13 residues in the CDR3. Germline values: CDR1 LNHDA, CDR2 SQIVND (reference sequence). Here the CDR3 DNA reads TGTGCCAGCACCACGACAGGGGTCTATGGCTACACCTTC. Encoded protein: CASTTTGVYGYTF. The entire variable domain, with the rest obtained from reference TRBV19 and TRBJ1-2, is as follows: DGGITQSPKYLFRKEGQNVTLSCEQNLNHDAMYWYRQDPGQGLRLIYYSQIVNDFQKGDIAEGYSVSREKKESFPLTVTSAQKNPTAFYLCASTTTGVYGYTFGSGTRLTVV.

V gene TRBV5-6 combines with J gene TRBJ2-5; TRBD1 is a possible D gene (5 bases). V was trimmed by 4 bases and J by 1 base, leaving 8 bases between them. The V gene's germline CDR1 is SGHDT and CDR2 YYEEEE. The CDR3 extends over 13 amino acids. As DNA, the CDR3 is TGTGCCAGCAGCCGTAGGGGCCAAGAGACCCAGTACTTC. It yields the protein CASSRRGQETQYF.

The chain joins TRBV2 to TRBJ1-1; no firm D call. CDR1 is SNHLY and CDR2 is FYNNEI in the germline V gene. V was trimmed by 5 bases and J by 2 bases, leaving 18 bases between them. The length of the CDR3 is 16 residues. The CDR3 DNA reads TGTGCCAGCAGTACTCGTTTTCTCCCGGGTAACACTGAAGCTTTCTTT. Its translation is CASSTRFLPGNTEAFF.

This clone was detected only once. The rearrangement joins TRBV24-1 to TRBJ2-6; D ambiguous. The germline gives CDR1 KGHDR, CDR2 SFDVKD. The ends were cut back, 8 bases at V and 0 bases at J, with 13 bases in the middle. The CDR3 has 16 residues. The CDR3 DNA reads TGTGCCACCAATGCTGGAGAAGGCTCTGGGGCCAACGTCCTGACTTTC. This encodes CATNAGEGSGANVLTF.

The V gene is TRBV24-1, the J gene TRBJ1-5; D is uncertain. The CDR3 consists of 14 residues. Germline V gene sequence: CDR1 KGHDR, CDR2 SFDVKD. V lost 4 bases and J 7 bases, leaving 13 bases between the germline ends. The CDR3 nucleotides are TGTGCCACCAGTGAAAGTCTGGCGGGACAGCCCCAGCATTTT. The encoded protein is CATSESLAGQPQHF.

The J gene is TRBJ1-6, the V gene TRBV7-8; possibly TRBD1 for D (6 bases). Trimming shortened V by 1 base and J by 3 bases, and 25 bases separated the two germline ends. Germline V gives CDR1 SGHVS, CDR2 FQNEAQ. The CDR3 loop spans 21 amino acids. Written as DNA, the CDR3 is TGTGCCAGCAGCTTAGTGCCGGGGGGGGCCAGGGGAGACTTCTATAATTCACCCCTCCACTTT. Translating gives CASSLVPGGARGDFYNSPLHF.

The chain recombines TRBV10-3 with TRBJ2-7, with a possible D match to TRBD1 (5 bases). This CDR3 has 12 amino acids. Germline values: CDR1 ENHRY, CDR2 SYGVKD. Trimming removed 2 bases at V and 6 bases at J, with 8 bases between. The CDR3: CAISEGTGEQYV. In DNA, the CDR3 is TGTGCCATCAGTGAGGGAACAGGCGAGCAGTACGTC.

The chain is built from TRBV2 and TRBJ1-1; D is perhaps TRBD1 (5 bases). The germline V gene encodes CDR1 SNHLY and CDR2 FYNNEI. This CDR3 spans 14 amino acids. Trimming shortened V by 6 bases and J by 6 bases, and 17 bases separated the two germline ends. This chain's CDR3 is CASRQKSGLPEAFF. The CDR3 bases are TGTGCCAGCAGACAAAAATCAGGGCTTCCTGAAGCTTTCTTT.

In DNA, the CDR3 is TGTGCCAGCGAACGACAGGGGGCAGAGACCCAGTACTTC. This encodes CASERQGAETQYF. The chain links TRBV3-1 (or the pseudogene TRBV3-2) to TRBJ2-5; 10 positions agree with TRBD1. After removal of 8 bases from V and 4 bases from J, the junction contained 4 bases not matched to a gene. Germline-derived CDR1 and CDR2 are LGHDT and YNNKEL (reference sequence). The CDR3 extends over 13 amino acids.

This clone has just one count. This sequence joins TRBV15 and TRBJ1-2; no clear D. The CDR3 has 14 amino acids. V gave up 0 bases and J gave up 4 bases, with 9 bases separating them. Germline CDR1 reads LNHNV; CDR2 reads YYDKDF (reference sequence). CDR3: CATSRDKGGYGYTF. DNA for the CDR3: TGTGCCACCAGCAGAGATAAGGGAGGCTATGGCTACACCTTC.

This clone was picked up one time. The chain has TRBV2 and TRBJ1-4; weak D call: TRBD1 (5 bases). Germline CDR1 is SNHLY and CDR2 is FYNNEI. This CDR3 contains 12 residues. Trimming left V 8 bases short and J 6 bases short, with 10 bases between. CDR3 sequence (DNA): TGTGCCAGCGAGGACAATGATGAAAAACTGTTTTTT. Translating gives CASEDNDEKLFF.

The rearrangement links TRBV5-1 to TRBJ1-1; 7 bases fit TRBD1. This CDR3 contains 12 residues. Germline V gene data show CDR1 as SGHRS and CDR2 as YFSETQ. V dropped 7 bases and J dropped 7; count of bases not matched to a gene: 7. Written as DNA, the CDR3 is TGCGCCAGCGGCACAGGGGACGATGAAGCTTTCTTT. Translation gives CASGTGDDEAFF.

This chain joins TRBV5-4 and TRBJ2-3, with 9 bases lining up with TRBD2. Per the germline V gene, CDR1 is SGHNT and CDR2 is YYREEE (reference sequence). CDR3 length: 17 residues. Trimming cost V 0 bases and J 0 bases; bases outside gene matches: 5. In DNA form, the CDR3 reads TGTGCCAGCAGCTTGGTTGGCGGGGGGGCTAGCACAGATACGCAGTATTTT. It translates to CASSLVGGGASTDTQYF.

This sequence joins TRBV9 and TRBJ1-5; D gene uncertain. Germline V gene data show CDR1 as SGDLS and CDR2 as YYNGEE. The length of the CDR3 is 13 residues. Between the trimmed V and J ends, which lost 4 bases and 2 bases, there was a span of 7 bases. Here the CDR3 reads CASSLSGNQPQHF. As DNA, the CDR3 is TGTGCCAGCAGCCTCTCGGGCAATCAGCCCCAGCATTTT.

The CDR3 region is CASSRTGGNYGYTF. For the CDR3, the DNA is TGTGCCAGCAGCCGGACAGGGGGTAACTATGGCTACACCTTC. The chain links TRBV7-9 to TRBJ1-2; 10 positions agree with TRBD1. The CDR3 length is 14 residues. V lost 5 bases to trimming and J lost 1 base; unmatched junction nucleotides: 1. Per the germline V gene, CDR1 is SEHNR and CDR2 is FQNEAQ (reference sequence). Variable domain in full (rest from reference TRBV7-9 and TRBJ1-2): DTGVSQNPRHKITKRGQNVTFRCDPISEHNRLYWYRQTLGQGPEFLTYFQNEAQLEKSRLLSDRFSAERPKGSFSTLEIQRTEQGDSAMYLCASSRTGGNYGYTFGSGTRLTVV.

The chain carries TRBV9 and TRBJ1-2; no definite D call. CDR1 is SGDLS and CDR2 is YYNGEE in the germline V gene. Trimming pared 0 bases from V and 6 bases from J, leaving 15 bases between. The CDR3 spans 15 residues. DNA for the CDR3: TGTGCCAGCAGCGTAGGAGGGATTCAATTGGATGGCTACACCTTC. As protein: CASSVGGIQLDGYTF.

This chain connects TRBV6-5 to TRBJ1-1; 11 bases agree with TRBD1. The V and J ends lost 9 bases and 4 bases, in that order; junction bases with no gene match: 7. The CDR3 spans 14 residues. In germline, CDR1 is MNHEY, CDR2 SVGAGI. In DNA form, the CDR3 reads TGTGCCAGTCGGCCGGGACAGGGGGGCACTGAAGCTTTCTTT. This codes for CASRPGQGGTEAFF.

This clone was counted between two and nine times. The rearrangement links TRBV7-9 to TRBJ1-2, with D possibly being TRBD1 (5 bases). CDR1 is SEHNR, CDR2 FQNEAQ, per germline (reference sequence). The CDR3 covers 13 residues. Trimming shortened V by 2 bases and J by 7 bases, and 11 bases separated the two germline ends. The CDR3 sequence is CASSLRGESGYTF. CDR3 DNA sequence: TGTGCCAGCAGCTTAAGGGGTGAAAGTGGCTACACCTTC.

The J gene is TRBJ2-7, the V gene TRBV5-1; D not certain. Germline-derived CDR1 and CDR2 are SGHRS and YFSETQ. Between the trimmed V and J ends, which lost 3 bases and 1 base, there was a span of 2 bases. This CDR3 contains 11 residues. DNA for the CDR3: TGCGCCAGCAGCTCTTCCTACGAGCAGTACTTC. It codes for CASSSSYEQYF.

This chain uses TRBV2 with TRBJ2-3, with 11 nucleotides matching TRBD2. This CDR3 comprises 17 residues. Trimming took 7 bases from V and 8 from J; bases not matched to a gene: 17. Germline assignment: CDR1 SNHLY and CDR2 FYNNEI. The CDR3: CASKLAGVLLTHGTQYF. CDR3 DNA: TGTGCCAGCAAACTAGCGGGGGTGCTACTAACACACGGTACGCAGTATTTT.